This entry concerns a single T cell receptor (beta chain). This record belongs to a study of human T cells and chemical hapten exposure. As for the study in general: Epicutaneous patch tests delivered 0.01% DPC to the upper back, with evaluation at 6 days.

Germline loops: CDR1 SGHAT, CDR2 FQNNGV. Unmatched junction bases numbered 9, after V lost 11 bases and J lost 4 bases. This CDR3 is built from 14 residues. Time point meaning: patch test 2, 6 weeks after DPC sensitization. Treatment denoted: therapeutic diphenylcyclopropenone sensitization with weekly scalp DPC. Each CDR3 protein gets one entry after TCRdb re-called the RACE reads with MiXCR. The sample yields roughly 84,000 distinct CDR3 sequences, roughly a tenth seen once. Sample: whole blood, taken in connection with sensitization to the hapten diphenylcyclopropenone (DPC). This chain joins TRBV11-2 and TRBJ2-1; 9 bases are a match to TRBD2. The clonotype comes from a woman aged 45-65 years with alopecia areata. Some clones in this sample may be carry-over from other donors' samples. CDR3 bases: TGTGCCGGGGGAGGGACTAGCTCTTACAATGAGCAGTTCTTC. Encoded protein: CAGGGTSSYNEQFF.